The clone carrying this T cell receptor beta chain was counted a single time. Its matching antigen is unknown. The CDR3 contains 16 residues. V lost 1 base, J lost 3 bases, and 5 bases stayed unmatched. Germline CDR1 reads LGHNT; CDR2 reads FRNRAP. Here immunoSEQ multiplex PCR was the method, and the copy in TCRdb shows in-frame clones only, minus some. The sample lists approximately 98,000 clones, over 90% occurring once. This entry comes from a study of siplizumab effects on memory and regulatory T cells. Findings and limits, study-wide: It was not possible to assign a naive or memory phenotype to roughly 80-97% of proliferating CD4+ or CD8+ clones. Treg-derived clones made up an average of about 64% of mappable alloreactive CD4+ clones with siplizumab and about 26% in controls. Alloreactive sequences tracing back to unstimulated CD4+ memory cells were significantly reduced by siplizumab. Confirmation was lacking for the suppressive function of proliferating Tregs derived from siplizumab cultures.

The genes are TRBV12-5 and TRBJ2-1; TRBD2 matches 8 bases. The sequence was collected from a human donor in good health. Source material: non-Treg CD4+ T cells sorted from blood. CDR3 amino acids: CASGLAGTRDYNEQFF. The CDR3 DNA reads TGTGCTAGTGGTTTGGCTGGGACTAGGGACTACAATGAGCAGTTCTTC.